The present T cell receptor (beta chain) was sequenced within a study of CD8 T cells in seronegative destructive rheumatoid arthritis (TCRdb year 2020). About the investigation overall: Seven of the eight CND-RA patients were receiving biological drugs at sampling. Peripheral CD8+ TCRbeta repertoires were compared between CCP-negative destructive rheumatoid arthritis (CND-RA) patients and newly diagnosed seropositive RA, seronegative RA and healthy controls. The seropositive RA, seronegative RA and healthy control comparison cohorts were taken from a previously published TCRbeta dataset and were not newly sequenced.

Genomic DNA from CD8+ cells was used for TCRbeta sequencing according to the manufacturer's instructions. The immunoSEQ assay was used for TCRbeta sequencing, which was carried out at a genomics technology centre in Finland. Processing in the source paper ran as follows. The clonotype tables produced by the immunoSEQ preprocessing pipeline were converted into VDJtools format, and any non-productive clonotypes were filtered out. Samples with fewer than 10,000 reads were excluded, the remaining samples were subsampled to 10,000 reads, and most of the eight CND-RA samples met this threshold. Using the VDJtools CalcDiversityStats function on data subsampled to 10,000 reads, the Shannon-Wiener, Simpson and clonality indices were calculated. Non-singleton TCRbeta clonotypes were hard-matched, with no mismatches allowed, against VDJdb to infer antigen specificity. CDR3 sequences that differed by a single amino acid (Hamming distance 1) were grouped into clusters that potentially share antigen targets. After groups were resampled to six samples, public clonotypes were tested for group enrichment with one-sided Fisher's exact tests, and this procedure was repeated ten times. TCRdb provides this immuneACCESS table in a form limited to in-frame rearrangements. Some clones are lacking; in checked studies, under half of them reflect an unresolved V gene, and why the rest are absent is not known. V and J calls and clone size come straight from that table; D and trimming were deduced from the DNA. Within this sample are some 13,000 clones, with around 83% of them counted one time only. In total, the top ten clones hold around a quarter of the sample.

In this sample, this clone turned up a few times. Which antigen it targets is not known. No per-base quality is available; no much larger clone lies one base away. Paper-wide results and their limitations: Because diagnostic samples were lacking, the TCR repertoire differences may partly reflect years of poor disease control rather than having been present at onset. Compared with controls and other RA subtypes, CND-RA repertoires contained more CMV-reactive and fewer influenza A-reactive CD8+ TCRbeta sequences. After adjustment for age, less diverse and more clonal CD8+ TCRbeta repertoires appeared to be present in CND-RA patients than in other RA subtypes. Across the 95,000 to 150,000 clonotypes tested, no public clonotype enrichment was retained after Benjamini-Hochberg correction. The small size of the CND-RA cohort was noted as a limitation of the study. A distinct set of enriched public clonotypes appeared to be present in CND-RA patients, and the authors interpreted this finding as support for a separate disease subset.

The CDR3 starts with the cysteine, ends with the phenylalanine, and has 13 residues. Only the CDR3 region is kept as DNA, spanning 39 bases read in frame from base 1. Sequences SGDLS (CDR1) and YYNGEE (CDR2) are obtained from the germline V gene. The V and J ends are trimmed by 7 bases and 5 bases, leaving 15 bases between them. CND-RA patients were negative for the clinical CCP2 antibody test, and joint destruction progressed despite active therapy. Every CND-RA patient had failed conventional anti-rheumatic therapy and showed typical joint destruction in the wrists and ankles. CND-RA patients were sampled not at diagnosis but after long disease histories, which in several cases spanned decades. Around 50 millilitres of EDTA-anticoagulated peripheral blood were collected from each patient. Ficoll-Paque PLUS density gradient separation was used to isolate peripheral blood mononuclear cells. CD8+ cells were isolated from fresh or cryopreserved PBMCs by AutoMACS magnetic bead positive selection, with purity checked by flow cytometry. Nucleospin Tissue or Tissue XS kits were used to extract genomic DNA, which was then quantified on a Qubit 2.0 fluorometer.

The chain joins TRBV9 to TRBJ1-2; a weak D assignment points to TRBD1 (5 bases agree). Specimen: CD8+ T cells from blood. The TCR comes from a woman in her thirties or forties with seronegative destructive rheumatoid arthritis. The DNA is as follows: TGTGCCAGCGGCCTAAACGGGGGTTATGGCTACACCTTC. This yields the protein CASGLNGGYGYTF.